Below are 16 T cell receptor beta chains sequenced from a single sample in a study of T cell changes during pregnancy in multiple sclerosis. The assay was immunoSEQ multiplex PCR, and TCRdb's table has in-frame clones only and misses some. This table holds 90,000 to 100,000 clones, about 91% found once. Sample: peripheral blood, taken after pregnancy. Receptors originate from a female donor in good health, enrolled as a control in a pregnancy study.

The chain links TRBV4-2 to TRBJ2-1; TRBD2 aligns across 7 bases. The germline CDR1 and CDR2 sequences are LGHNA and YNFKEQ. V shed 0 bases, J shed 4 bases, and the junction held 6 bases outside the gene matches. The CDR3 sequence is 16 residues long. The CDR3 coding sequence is TGTGCCAGCAGCCAAGAGGGCGGGAGTGGGTACAATGAGCAGTTCTTC. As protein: CASSQEGGSGYNEQFF.

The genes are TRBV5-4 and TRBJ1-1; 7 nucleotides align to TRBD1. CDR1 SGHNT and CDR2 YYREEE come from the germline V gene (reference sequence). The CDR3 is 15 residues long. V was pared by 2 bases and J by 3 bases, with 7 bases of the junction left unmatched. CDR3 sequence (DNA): TGTGCCAGCAGCTTAAAGACAGGGAGGTACACTGAAGCTTTCTTT. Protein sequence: CASSLKTGRYTEAFF.

The CDR3 here is CASSNTQGAGNGYTF. The CDR3 DNA reads TGTGCCAGCAGTAATACCCAGGGGGCTGGAAATGGCTACACCTTC. This chain links TRBV28 with TRBJ1-2; the match to TRBD1 covers 8 bases. J gave up 6 bases and V 5 bases, and 11 bases lay outside the gene matches. Looked up from germline, CDR1 is MDHEN and CDR2 is SYDVKM. CDR3 length: 15 amino acids.

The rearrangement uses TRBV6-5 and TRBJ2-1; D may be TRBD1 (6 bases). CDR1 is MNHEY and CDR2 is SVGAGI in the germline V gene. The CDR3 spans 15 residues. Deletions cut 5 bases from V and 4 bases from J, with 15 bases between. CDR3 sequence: CASSKQGRPYNEQFF. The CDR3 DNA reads TGTGCCAGCAGTAAACAGGGACGTCCGTACAATGAGCAGTTCTTC.

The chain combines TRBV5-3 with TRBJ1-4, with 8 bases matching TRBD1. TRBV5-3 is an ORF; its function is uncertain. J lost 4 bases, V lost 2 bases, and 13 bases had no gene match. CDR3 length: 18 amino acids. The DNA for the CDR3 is TGTGCCAGAAGCTTACCGGGACAGGATCTTATGGTTAATGAAAAACTGTTTTTT. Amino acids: CARSLPGQDLMVNEKLFF.

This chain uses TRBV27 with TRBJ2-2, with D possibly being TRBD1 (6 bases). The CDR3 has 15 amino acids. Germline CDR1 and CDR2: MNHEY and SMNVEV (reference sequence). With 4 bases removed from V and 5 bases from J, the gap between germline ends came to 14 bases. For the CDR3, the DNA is TGTGCCAGCAGTTCTTGGGGGCGTTGGACCGGGGAGCTGTTTTTT. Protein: CASSSWGRWTGELFF.

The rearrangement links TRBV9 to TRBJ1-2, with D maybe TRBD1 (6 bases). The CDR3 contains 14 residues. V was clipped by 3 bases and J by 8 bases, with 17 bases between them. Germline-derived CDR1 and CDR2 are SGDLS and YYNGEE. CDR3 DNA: TGTGCCAGCAGCGGCCAAGGGGGGGCAGGGGGCTACACCTTC. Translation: CASSGQGGAGGYTF.

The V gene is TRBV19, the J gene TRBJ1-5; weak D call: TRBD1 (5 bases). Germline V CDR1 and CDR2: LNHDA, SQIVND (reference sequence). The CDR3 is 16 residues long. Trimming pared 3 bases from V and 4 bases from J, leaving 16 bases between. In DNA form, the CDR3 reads TGTGCCAGTAGTATCCTGACAGTCCTGGGGAATCAGCCCCAGCATTTT. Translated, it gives CASSILTVLGNQPQHF.

CDR3 region: CASRMWARGSGNTIYF. The CDR3 DNA is TGTGCCAGCAGGATGTGGGCGCGGGGCTCTGGAAACACCATATATTTT. V is TRBV7-2 and J is TRBJ1-3; D unresolved. The CDR3 loop spans 16 amino acids. V was trimmed by 6 bases and J by 0 bases, leaving 15 bases between them. Germline V gives CDR1 SGHTA, CDR2 FQGNSA.

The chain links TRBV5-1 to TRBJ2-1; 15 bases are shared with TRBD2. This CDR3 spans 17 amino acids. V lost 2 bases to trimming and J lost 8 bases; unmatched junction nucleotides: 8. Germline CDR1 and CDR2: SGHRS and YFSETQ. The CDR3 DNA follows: TGCGCCAGCAGCTTAGGGACTAGCGGGAGGATCTTTGATGAGCAGTTCTTC. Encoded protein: CASSLGTSGRIFDEQFF.

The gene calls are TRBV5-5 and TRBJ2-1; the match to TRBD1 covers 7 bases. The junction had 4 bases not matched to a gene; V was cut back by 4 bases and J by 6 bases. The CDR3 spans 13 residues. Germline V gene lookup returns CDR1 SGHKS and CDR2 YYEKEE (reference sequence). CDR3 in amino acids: CASSQGQINEQFF. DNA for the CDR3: TGTGCCAGCAGCCAGGGACAGATCAATGAGCAGTTCTTC.

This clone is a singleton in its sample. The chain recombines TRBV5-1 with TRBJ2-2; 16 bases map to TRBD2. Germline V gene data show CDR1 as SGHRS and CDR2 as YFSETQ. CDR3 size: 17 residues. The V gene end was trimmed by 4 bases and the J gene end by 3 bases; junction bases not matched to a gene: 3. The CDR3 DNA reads TGCGCCAGCAGCCCGGGACTAGCGGGAGGGTACACCGGGGAGCTGTTTTTT. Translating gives CASSPGLAGGYTGELFF.

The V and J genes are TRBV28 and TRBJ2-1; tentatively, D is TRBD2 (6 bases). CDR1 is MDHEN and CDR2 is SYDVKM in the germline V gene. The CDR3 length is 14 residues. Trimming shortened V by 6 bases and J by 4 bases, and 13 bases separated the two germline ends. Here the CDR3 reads CASRSGTFYNEQFF. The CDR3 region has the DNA TGTGCCAGCAGGTCAGGGACTTTTTACAATGAGCAGTTCTTC.

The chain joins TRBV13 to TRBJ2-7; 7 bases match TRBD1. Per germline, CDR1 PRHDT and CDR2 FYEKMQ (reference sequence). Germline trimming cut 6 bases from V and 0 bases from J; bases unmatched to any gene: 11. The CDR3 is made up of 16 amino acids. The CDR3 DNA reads TGTGCCAGCAGAGCTTACAGGGGTTATCTCTCCTACGAGCAGTACTTC. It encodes CASRAYRGYLSYEQYF.

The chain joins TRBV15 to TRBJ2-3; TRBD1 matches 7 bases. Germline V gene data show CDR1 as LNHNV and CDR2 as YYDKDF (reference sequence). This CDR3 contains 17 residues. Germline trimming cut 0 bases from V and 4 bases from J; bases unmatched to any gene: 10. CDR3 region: CATSRDFDRVVADTQYF. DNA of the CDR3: TGTGCCACCAGCAGAGATTTTGACAGGGTGGTTGCAGATACGCAGTATTTT.

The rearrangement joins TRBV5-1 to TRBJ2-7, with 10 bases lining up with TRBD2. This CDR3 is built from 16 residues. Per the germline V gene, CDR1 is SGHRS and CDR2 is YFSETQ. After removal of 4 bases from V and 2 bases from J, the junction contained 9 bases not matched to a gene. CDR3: CASSVGGLADTYEQYF. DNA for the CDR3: TGCGCCAGCAGCGTTGGTGGACTAGCGGATACCTACGAGCAGTACTTC.